These 20 T cell receptor beta chains were sequenced from one sample in a study of shared clonotypes between healthy human individuals (dated by TCRdb to 2020 to 2022). Receptor libraries were prepared by the immunoSEQ multiplex PCR assay. TCRdb retrieved this table from immuneACCESS and kept in-frame rearrangements only. Not all clones are present; in checked studies, unresolved V genes account for under half, and no reason is known for the remainder. Within this sample are about 1.5 million clones, with 95% to 99% of them counted one time only. The ten largest clones represent about 0.45% of the sample. The source material was naive CD4+ T cells sorted from blood. What this sample's cell subset or site label stands for: CD45RA+ positively selected. Source of these receptors: a man under 40 in good health.

Regarding this clone: Different DNA sequences within this sample yield the same CDR3. The CDR3 DNA reads TGTGCCAGCTCGCCTCCGGGACTGACCTACGAGCAGTACTTC. This translates into CASSPPGLTYEQYF. The chain uses TRBV18 and TRBJ2-7, with D tentatively TRBD2 (6 bases). Germline CDR1 and CDR2: KGHSH and LQKENI. Trimming removed 6 bases at V and 2 bases at J, with 14 bases between. This CDR3 comprises 14 residues.

The V call is TRBV4-1, the J call TRBJ2-3; a weak D match, TRBD2 (5 bases). The CDR3 is 18 residues long. CDR1 and CDR2 from the germline V gene are MGHRA and YSYEKL. Trimming took 0 bases from V and 2 from J, leaving 18 bases between them. CDR3 bases: TGCGCCAGCAGCCAAGAAGGGCCTTTAGGAGGAAACACAGATACGCAGTATTTT. Amino acid sequence: CASSQEGPLGGNTDTQYF.

This clone was counted a single time. The chain combines TRBV2 with TRBJ2-7; D is perhaps TRBD2 (5 bases). From germline, CDR1 is SNHLY and CDR2 FYNNEI. The CDR3 loop spans 14 amino acids. Trimming took off 6 bases at V and 3 bases at J, with 15 bases between the two ends. The DNA for the CDR3 is TGTGCCAGCAGACGGACTGAGACGCACTACGAGCAGTACTTC. Protein sequence: CASRRTETHYEQYF.

V usage is TRBV6-6 and J usage is TRBJ2-1; no clear D. The CDR3 is made up of 13 amino acids. Trimming removed 6 bases from V and 7 bases from J, with 13 bases in between. Per the germline V gene, CDR1 is MNHNY and CDR2 is SVGAGI (reference sequence). The CDR3 spells CASREPLRNEQFF. The CDR3 DNA reads as TGTGCCAGCAGAGAACCTCTCCGAAATGAGCAGTTCTTC.

The chain employs TRBV5-1 and TRBJ2-3; the match to TRBD2 covers 7 bases. The V gene's germline CDR1 is SGHRS and CDR2 YFSETQ. Germline trimming cut 0 bases from V and 4 bases from J; bases unmatched to any gene: 8. The length of the CDR3 is 16 residues. CDR3 residues: CASSLVAAGRADTQYF. CDR3 DNA sequence: TGCGCCAGCAGCTTGGTGGCAGCGGGACGGGCAGATACGCAGTATTTT.

The chain carries TRBV5-3 and TRBJ2-1; 9 bases are a match to TRBD2. TRBV5-3 counts as an open reading frame of uncertain function. V gave up 0 bases and J gave up 0 bases; unmatched junction bases: 13. The length of the CDR3 is 20 residues. In DNA form, the CDR3 reads TGTGCCAGAAGCTTGGAACCGGGGACTAGCCGCCGGAGCTCCTACAATGAGCAGTTCTTC. Encoded protein: CARSLEPGTSRRSSYNEQFF.

The chain uses TRBV19 and TRBJ2-7; tentative D call: TRBD1 (6 bases). CDR1 and CDR2 from the germline V gene are LNHDA and SQIVND (reference sequence). The V and J ends lost 3 bases and 6 bases respectively, with 12 bases between them. This CDR3 comprises 13 residues. The CDR3: CASSIRFRGEQYF. In DNA form, the CDR3 reads TGTGCCAGTAGTATTCGGTTCAGGGGCGAGCAGTACTTC. Full variable domain (remainder filled in from reference TRBV19 and TRBJ2-7): DGGITQSPKYLFRKEGQNVTLSCEQNLNHDAMYWYRQDPGQGLRLIYYSQIVNDFQKGDIAEGYSVSREKKESFPLTVTSAQKNPTAFYLCASSIRFRGEQYFGPGTRLTVT.

V and J are TRBV23-1 and TRBJ2-1; tentatively, D is TRBD1 (6 bases). TRBV23-1 is sorted into the ORF group, with uncertain function. This CDR3 is 17 amino acids long. V gave up 4 bases and J gave up 0 bases, with 16 bases separating them. This CDR3 is CASSPTRTAPSYNEQFF. CDR3 nucleotide sequence: TGCGCCAGCAGTCCGACCAGGACAGCCCCCTCCTACAATGAGCAGTTCTTC.

V gene TRBV11-2 combines with J gene TRBJ2-1; possibly TRBD1 for D (5 bases). Trimming removed 3 bases from V and 3 bases from J, with 12 bases in between. CDR3 length: 15 residues. Germline assignment: CDR1 SGHAT and CDR2 FQNNGV. In nucleotides, the CDR3 is TGTGCCAGCAGCTTGTCGGACACAATCTACAATGAGCAGTTCTTC. It codes for CASSLSDTIYNEQFF.

This chain uses TRBV7-2 with TRBJ1-5; the D gene is possibly TRBD1 (5 bases). This CDR3 is 15 amino acids long. Per germline, CDR1 SGHTA and CDR2 FQGNSA. V gave up 1 base and J gave up 4 bases, with 11 bases separating them. The CDR3 DNA sequence: TGTGCCAGCAGCTTAGAGGGGAGTAATAATCAGCCCCAGCATTTT. Protein: CASSLEGSNNQPQHF.

The chain links TRBV5-1 to TRBJ1-5; D is ambiguous. V was cut by 5 bases and J by 0 bases, with 18 bases left in between. CDR1 SGHRS and CDR2 YFSETQ come from the germline V gene. This CDR3 has 17 amino acids. As DNA, the CDR3 is TGCGCCAGCAGTCGTACACCCACAGCCGATAGCAATCAGCCCCAGCATTTT. It is translated as CASSRTPTADSNQPQHF.

The rearrangement uses TRBV30 and TRBJ2-4; D unclear. CDR3 size: 12 residues. V shed 2 bases and J shed 7 bases, with 9 bases lying between them. Germline values: CDR1 GTSNPN, CDR2 SVGIG (reference sequence). CDR3 sequence (DNA): TGTGCCTGGAGTCCCGCCGATAACATTCAGTACTTC. Translation: CAWSPADNIQYF.

J is TRBJ2-7 and V is TRBV6-1; maybe TRBD1 (6 bases). The V end was cut by 6 bases, the J end by 3 bases, with 15 bases between. The CDR3 runs to 14 residues. CDR1 and CDR2 from the germline V gene are MNHNS and SASEGT. CDR3 protein: CASRPRDTDYEQYF. CDR3 nucleotides: TGTGCCAGCAGACCCCGGGACACGGACTACGAGCAGTACTTC.

The V and J genes are TRBV7-9 and TRBJ1-3, with 7 bases matching TRBD1. The V and J ends lost 2 bases and 4 bases, in that order; junction bases with no gene match: 5. Germline V lookup: CDR1 SEHNR, CDR2 FQNEAQ (reference sequence). There are 15 residues in the CDR3. CDR3 loop: CASSLLGTAGNTIYF. CDR3 bases: TGTGCCAGCAGCTTACTTGGGACAGCCGGAAACACCATATATTTT.

This clone showed up just once. The chain links TRBV6-1 to TRBJ1-1; D not resolved. The CDR3 runs 15 residues. Trimming pared 6 bases from V and 4 bases from J, leaving 18 bases between. Germline V gene sequence: CDR1 MNHNS, CDR2 SASEGT. In DNA form, the CDR3 reads TGTGCCAGCAGAGCCGGCCCTGGGAGGAGCACTGAAGCTTTCTTT. Translated, it gives CASRAGPGRSTEAFF.

The V call is TRBV11-2, the J call TRBJ1-2; D may be TRBD1 (6 bases). With 3 bases removed from V and 6 bases from J, the gap between germline ends came to 20 bases. From germline, CDR1 is SGHAT and CDR2 FQNNGV. The CDR3 totals 16 residues. The CDR3 region has the DNA TGTGCCAGCAGCTTTGTGTTTGCAGGGGCTGACGATGGCTACACCTTC. Residues: CASSFVFAGADDGYTF. The full variable domain, with the rest looked up from reference TRBV11-2 and TRBJ1-2, is EAGVAQSPRYKIIEKRQSVAFWCNPISGHATLYWYQQILGQGPKLLIQFQNNGVVDDSQLPKDRFSAERLKGVDSTLKIQPAKLEDSAVYLCASSFVFAGADDGYTFGSGTRLTVV.

The chain recombines TRBV11-2 with TRBJ2-1; TRBD2 might be the D (5 bases). The germline CDR1 and CDR2 sequences are SGHAT and FQNNGV. The CDR3 contains 16 residues. Trimming shortened V by 2 bases and J by 0 bases, and 11 bases separated the two germline ends. The CDR3 DNA is TGTGCCAGCAGCTTACGGACCGGGGTCTCCTACAATGAGCAGTTCTTC. This codes for CASSLRTGVSYNEQFF.

This clone was seen a single time. The chain recombines TRBV19 with TRBJ1-1; 8 nucleotides line up with TRBD1. V was pared by 5 bases and J by 3 bases, with 8 bases of the junction left unmatched. This CDR3 has 15 amino acids. The germline CDR1 and CDR2 sequences are LNHDA and SQIVND (reference sequence). CDR3 nucleotides: TGTGCCAGTAGTCTTTCAGGGGGCGGTGACACTGAAGCTTTCTTT. This encodes CASSLSGGGDTEAFF.

J is TRBJ2-5 and V is TRBV7-6, with TRBD1 matching over 8 bases. The CDR3 covers 15 residues. J was trimmed by 4 bases and V by 1 base; bases with no gene match: 5. Germline assignment: CDR1 SGHVS and CDR2 FNYEAQ. The DNA for the CDR3 is TGTGCCAGCAGCTTAGGGTCAGGACAGGGAGAGACCCAGTACTTC. Translated: CASSLGSGQGETQYF.

About this clone: This sample includes further DNA sequences coding for the same CDR3. The chain couples TRBV5-4 to TRBJ2-3; no definite D call. Trimming removed 0 bases from V and 3 bases from J, with 11 bases in between. Germline V gene sequence: CDR1 SGHNT, CDR2 YYREEE (reference sequence). There are 15 residues in the CDR3. This chain's CDR3 is CASSLGSGVTDTQYF. DNA of the CDR3: TGTGCCAGCAGCTTGGGTTCTGGCGTTACAGATACGCAGTATTTT.